This T cell receptor beta chain is drawn from a study of T cells in Graves' hyperthyroidism and ophthalmopathy. Regarding the study as a whole: Blood also held most thyroid clonotypes expanded beyond 0.001. The model anticipated ophthalmopathy a median about 7.1 months pre-onset.

TCR beta CDR3 region amplification was performed from RNA transcripts. HTBI primers were employed in a first-round RT-PCR of the TCR CDR3. TCRdb processed the multiplex PCR reads anew with MiXCR; each CDR3 protein has one entry. The sample shows a few hundred thousand distinct CDR3 sequences, 22% of them seen only once. Germline CDR1 is SNHLY and CDR2 is FYNNEI. The CDR3 length is 14 residues. V was trimmed by 2 bases and J by 5 bases, leaving 10 bases between them. This clonotype was seen more than once but under ten times. The antigen is undetermined. The rearrangement joins TRBV2 to TRBJ1-5; D not certain. The clonotype originates from a woman aged 70-85 years with Graves' ophthalmopathy. The sample taken for sequencing was blood. The CDR3 spells CASSETTEHQPQHF. CDR3 DNA: TGTGCCAGCAGTGAAACTACAGAGCATCAGCCCCAGCATTTT. The full variable domain, completed using reference TRBV2 and TRBJ1-5, is EPEVTQTPSHQVTQMGQEVILRCVPISNHLYFYWYRQILGQKVEFLVSFYNNEISEKSEIFDDQFSVERPDGSNFTLKIRSTKLEDSAMYFCASSETTEHQPQHFGDGTRLSIL.